These T cell receptor beta chains were read from a single sample in a study of cytomegalovirus exposure and HLA in healthy donors. Sequencing was performed with immunoSEQ multiplex PCR; in TCRdb, only in-frame clones are kept and a portion is missing. The top ten hold approximately 2.9% of the sample, which has about 120,000 clones, 17% seen once. Sample: PBMCs. These receptors came from a female donor in good health and CMV-seropositive. The conserved cysteine and the conserved F or W are not part of the CDR3 here. The D gene is left open where the match is weak.

j_gene,d_gene,v_gene,CDR3aa
TRBJ2-1,NA,TRBV27,ASSLAGGTYNEQF
TRBJ2-7,TRBD2,TRBV9,ASSAGTSARGQGEQY
TRBJ2-7,NA,TRBV7-2,ASRERGYSEEQY
TRBJ1-2,TRBD1,TRBV28,ASSLPSFDRAHYT
TRBJ2-1,TRBD2,TRBV19,ASSIGLAGSNEQF
TRBJ1-2,TRBD1,TRBV5-1,ASSLPGQGQGYT
TRBJ2-2,NA,TRBV28,ASASGATGELF
TRBJ2-7,TRBD1,TRBV5-1,ASSRRDRGFEQY
TRBJ2-2,TRBD1,TRBV14,ASSLWTGRTGELF
TRBJ1-4,TRBD1,TRBV5-1,ASSSGTGTNEKLF
TRBJ2-2,TRBD1,TRBV6-6,ASRDSGTGDPGELF
TRBJ1-6,TRBD1,TRBV14,ASSQVQGAPLH
TRBJ2-1,NA,TRBV5-4,ASSLVVSSSYNEQF
TRBJ1-2,NA,TRBV11-2,ASSLGTGYGYT
TRBJ2-3,TRBD1,TRBV11-3,ASSPGQGSTDTQY
TRBJ1-1,NA,TRBV11-2,ASSWGGYPTNTEAF
TRBJ2-3,TRBD2,TRBV4-2,ASRRSGGITDTQY
TRBJ2-1,TRBD2,TRBV5-6,ASSLAFGLAGGEGF
TRBJ1-5,TRBD1,TRBV2,ASRTGYGQPQH
TRBJ1-4,NA,TRBV6-5,ASSYSGGALEKLF
TRBJ1-2,NA,TRBV15,ATSRAQGYNYGYT
TRBJ2-1,NA,TRBV7-9,ASSLGGKGSEQF
TRBJ2-3,NA,TRBV4-3,ASSQDRSGGPDTQY
TRBJ2-1,NA,TRBV9,ASSVDGGDYNEQF
TRBJ1-2,TRBD1,TRBV4-3,ASSTDRGLKGYT
TRBJ1-1,TRBD1,TRBV10-3,AIAGTALAEAF
TRBJ1-1,TRBD1,TRBV19,ASSPLVSTGLNTEAF
TRBJ1-6,NA,TRBV27,ASSLSNTEGSPLH
TRBJ2-5,TRBD2,TRBV7-9,ASSLGLAGGYQETQY
TRBJ2-1,TRBD2,TRBV5-4,ASSWPDSGTSYNEQF
TRBJ2-7,TRBD2,TRBV5-4,ASSLQGSGSVYEQY
TRBJ1-2,TRBD1,TRBV5-1,ASSLDFLVRDRQKGYT
TRBJ1-1,TRBD1,TRBV9,ASSPHPGGPFDEAF
TRBJ2-1,TRBD2,TRBV7-6,ASSIGDYSYNEQF
TRBJ2-3,TRBD2,TRBV2,ASRALAGGADTQY
TRBJ2-1,TRBD1,TRBV19,ASSDRTGAEDEQF
TRBJ1-3,TRBD1,TRBV4-3,ASSQAGQGSNTIY
TRBJ2-3,TRBD2,TRBV9,ASSVLTSGTDTQY
TRBJ1-1,NA,TRBV28,ASSLPSNTEAF
TRBJ2-7,TRBD2,TRBV5-6,ASSLEVYATSGEQY
TRBJ2-5,TRBD1,TRBV6-5,ASSYGTGGRMETQY
TRBJ1-2,NA,TRBV30,AWSDQAPSGYT
TRBJ2-3,TRBD2,TRBV4-3,ASSQDLLLAGRSSTDTQY
TRBJ2-7,NA,TRBV5-6,ASRTSNRRFYEQY
TRBJ2-7,NA,TRBV10-3,AISERETYEQY
TRBJ1-1,TRBD1,TRBV7-2,ASGSDRGQGAF
TRBJ2-5,NA,TRBV9,ASSETPPGLPQETQY
TRBJ2-1,TRBD1,TRBV7-9,ASSYGQGSNNEQF
TRBJ1-4,TRBD1,TRBV9,ASSVGLDREGANEKLF
TRBJ1-4,NA,TRBV23-1,ASSQFGRATEKLF
TRBJ1-1,TRBD1,TRBV10-3,AISESQGGSTEAF
TRBJ1-2,NA,TRBV6-5,ASSNRVYYGYT
TRBJ2-1,TRBD2,TRBV10-3,AISESSKGLAGGGEQF
TRBJ2-1,TRBD2,TRBV9,ASSVESGGYVEQF